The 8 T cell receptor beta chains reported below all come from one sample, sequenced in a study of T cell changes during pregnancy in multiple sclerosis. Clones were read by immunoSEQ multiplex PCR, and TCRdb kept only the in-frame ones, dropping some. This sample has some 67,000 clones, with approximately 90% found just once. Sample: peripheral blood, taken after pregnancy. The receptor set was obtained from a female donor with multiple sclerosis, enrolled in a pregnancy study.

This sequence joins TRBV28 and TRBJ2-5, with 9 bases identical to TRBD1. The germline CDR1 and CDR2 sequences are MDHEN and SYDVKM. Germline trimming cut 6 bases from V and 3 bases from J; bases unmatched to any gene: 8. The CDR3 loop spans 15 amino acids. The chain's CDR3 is CASSPEWTGEETQYF. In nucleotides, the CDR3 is TGTGCCAGCAGCCCAGAGTGGACAGGGGAAGAGACCCAGTACTTC.

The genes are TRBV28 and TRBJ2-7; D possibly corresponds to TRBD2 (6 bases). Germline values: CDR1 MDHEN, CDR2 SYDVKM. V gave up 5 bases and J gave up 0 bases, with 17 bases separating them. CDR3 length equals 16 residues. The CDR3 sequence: CASSRTTGTDSYEQYF. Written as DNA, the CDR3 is TGTGCCAGCAGTCGGACTACCGGGACTGACTCCTACGAGCAGTACTTC.

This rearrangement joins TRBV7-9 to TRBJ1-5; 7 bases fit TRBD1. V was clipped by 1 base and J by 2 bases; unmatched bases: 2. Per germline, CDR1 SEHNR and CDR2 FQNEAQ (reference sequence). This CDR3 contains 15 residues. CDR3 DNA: TGTGCCAGCAGCTTAGGGGGGACAGGCAATCAGCCCCAGCATTTT. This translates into CASSLGGTGNQPQHF.

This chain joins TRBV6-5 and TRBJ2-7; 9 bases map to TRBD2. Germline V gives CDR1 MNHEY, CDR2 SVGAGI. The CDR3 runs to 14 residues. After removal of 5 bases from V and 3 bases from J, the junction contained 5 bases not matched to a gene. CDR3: CASSDSGRLYEQYF. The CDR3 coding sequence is TGTGCCAGCAGTGACAGCGGGAGGCTCTACGAGCAGTACTTC.

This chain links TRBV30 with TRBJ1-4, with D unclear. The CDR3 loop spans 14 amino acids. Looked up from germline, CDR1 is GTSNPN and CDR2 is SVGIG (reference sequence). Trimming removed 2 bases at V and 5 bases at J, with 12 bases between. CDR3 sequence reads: CAWSTPRNNEKLFF. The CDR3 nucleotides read TGTGCCTGGAGTACTCCGAGAAACAATGAAAAACTGTTTTTT.

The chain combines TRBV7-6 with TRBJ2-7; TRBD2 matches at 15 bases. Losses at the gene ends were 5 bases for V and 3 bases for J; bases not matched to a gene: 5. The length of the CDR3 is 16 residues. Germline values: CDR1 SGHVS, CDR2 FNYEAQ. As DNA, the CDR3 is TGTGCCAGCAGCGCCGGACTAGCGGGAGGGCGCTACGAGCAGTACTTC. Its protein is CASSAGLAGGRYEQYF.

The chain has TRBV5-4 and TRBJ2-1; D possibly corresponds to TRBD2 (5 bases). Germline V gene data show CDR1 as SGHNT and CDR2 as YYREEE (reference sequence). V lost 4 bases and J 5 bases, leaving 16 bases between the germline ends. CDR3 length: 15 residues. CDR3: CASSLSPGLHNEQFF. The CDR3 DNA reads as TGTGCCAGCAGCCTATCCCCAGGACTTCACAATGAGCAGTTCTTC.

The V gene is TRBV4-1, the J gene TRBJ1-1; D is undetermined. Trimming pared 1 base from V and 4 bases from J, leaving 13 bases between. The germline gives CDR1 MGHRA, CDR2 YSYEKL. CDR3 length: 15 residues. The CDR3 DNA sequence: TGCGCCAGCAGCCAAGCTTGGGCGGAGGGCACTGAAGCTTTCTTT. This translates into CASSQAWAEGTEAFF.